These T cell receptor beta chains were read from a single sample in a study of metastatic and nonmetastatic thyroid tumors. TCRdb recomputed clones from the PCR reads via MiXCR. The table records approximately 41,000 clones, around 24% of them present only once. Sequenced: tumor tissue. The receptors derive from a female donor with papillary thyroid cancer or a benign thyroid nodule (not recorded which). Some clones in this sample may be carry-over from other donors' samples. Both conserved end residues are part of each CDR3. A D gene is named only where the DNA matches it firmly. Expanded clones are given a class, and other clones once, few, many or no size at all.

j_call v_call d_call clone_size cdr3_aa cdr3_nt
TRBJ2-7 TRBV20-1 TRBD2 NA CSAGGGSGRFEYEQYF TGCAGTGCTGGGGGGGGAAGCGGGAGGTTTGAGTACGAGCAGTACTTC
TRBJ1-2 TRBV29-1 NA many CSVIRGGDYGYTF TGCAGCGTCATTAGGGGGGGGGACTATGGCTACACCTTC
TRBJ1-2 TRBV28 NA NA CAIHLMGGYTF TGTGCCATCCATCTAATGGGTGGCTACACCTTC
TRBJ1-3 TRBV6-5 NA few CASSFPQEISGNTIYF TGTGCCAGCAGTTTCCCACAGGAAATATCTGGAAACACCATATATTTT
TRBJ2-3 TRBV24-1 TRBD1 many CATSDRDRGTDTQYF TGTGCCACCAGTGATAGGGACAGGGGGACAGATACGCAGTATTTT
TRBJ2-2 TRBV11-2 NA NA CASSFPKASFNTGELFF TGTGCCAGCAGCTTTCCCAAAGCGTCCTTTAACACCGGGGAGCTGTTTTTT
TRBJ1-5 TRBV20-1 NA NA CSARGQQDSNQPQHF TGCAGTGCTAGAGGTCAACAGGATAGCAATCAGCCCCAGCATTTT
TRBJ1-1 TRBV2 NA many CASRKGVGTEAFF TGTGCCAGCAGGAAGGGGGTTGGCACTGAAGCTTTCTTT
TRBJ1-2 TRBV12-3/TRBV12-4 NA once CASSLAPGLLSF TGTGCCAGCAGTTTAGCTCCGGGCCTCCTGTCCTTC
TRBJ2-7 TRBV28 NA few CASTTGLSSYEQYF TGTGCCAGCACAACAGGGTTGAGCTCCTACGAGCAGTACTTC
TRBJ1-2 TRBV7-8 NA NA CASSSSAFLGYGYTF TGTGCCAGCAGCTCATCGGCATTCTTGGGCTATGGCTACACCTTC
TRBJ1-4 TRBV14 NA many CASSQLGGTNEKLFF TGTGCCAGCAGCCAATTAGGGGGGACTAATGAAAAACTGTTTTTT
TRBJ2-4 TRBV28 NA NA CASSPDSGEDIQYF TGTGCCAGCAGTCCGGACAGTGGAGAGGACATTCAGTACTTC
TRBJ2-7 TRBV11-3 TRBD2 medium-sized CASSLGPSGYEQYF TGTGCCAGCAGCCTCGGTCCTAGCGGTTACGAGCAGTACTTC
TRBJ2-1 TRBV20-1 NA NA CSASLPEGYNEQFF TGCAGTGCTAGCCTCCCTGAGGGTTACAATGAGCAGTTCTTC
TRBJ2-3 TRBV20-1 TRBD2 many CSARRTSGTDTQYF TGCAGTGCCCGCCGGACTAGCGGGACGGATACGCAGTATTTT
TRBJ1-1 TRBV28 TRBD1 many CASSIIRGLDAFF TGTGCCAGCAGTATAATCAGGGGGCTGGATGCTTTCTTT
TRBJ1-2 TRBV12-3/TRBV12-4 NA many CASSRGPDGYTF TGTGCCAGCAGTCGGGGCCCCGATGGCTACACCTTC
TRBJ2-5 TRBV2 NA NA CASSGLGRGQETQYF TGTGCCAGCAGTGGGCTGGGACGCGGCCAAGAGACCCAGTACTTC
TRBJ1-2 TRBV28 NA many CASSSRTVPERANYGYTF TGTGCCAGCAGTTCTCGGACAGTTCCTGAGCGGGCTAACTATGGCTACACCTTC
TRBJ2-5 TRBV7-2 NA many CASSSQETQYF TGTGCCAGCAGCTCACAAGAGACCCAGTACTTC
TRBJ1-5 TRBV6-1 NA few CASSGNTVGNQPQHF TGTGCCAGCAGTGGGAATACAGTGGGGAATCAGCCCCAGCATTTT
TRBJ2-7 TRBV6-5 NA medium-sized CASSSRLTYEQYF TGTGCCAGCAGTTCCCGATTAACCTACGAGCAGTACTTC
TRBJ2-7 TRBV20-1 NA many CSGRVMPYEQYF TGCAGTGGCCGGGTAATGCCCTACGAGCAGTACTTC
TRBJ2-1 TRBV12-3/TRBV12-4 TRBD1 NA CASSRDRGFSEQFF TGTGCCAGCAGTAGGGACAGGGGGTTCAGTGAGCAGTTCTTC
TRBJ2-2 TRBV5-1 TRBD1 NA CASSSYRGTGELFF TGCGCCAGCAGCTCATACAGGGGCACCGGGGAGCTGTTTTTT
TRBJ2-7 TRBV20-1 TRBD1 NA CSAAGQGESYEQYF TGCAGTGCAGCAGGGCAGGGGGAATCCTACGAGCAGTACTTC
TRBJ1-2 TRBV29-1 NA many CSVEEGPNYGYTF TGCAGCGTTGAAGAGGGGCCCAACTATGGCTACACCTTC
TRBJ2-7 TRBV20-1 TRBD2 many CSAQDTSGSVEQYF TGCAGTGCCCAAGACACTAGCGGGAGTGTCGAGCAGTACTTC
TRBJ1-6 TRBV12-3/TRBV12-4 TRBD1 many CASSLATGGNSPLHF TGTGCCAGCAGTTTAGCCACAGGGGGCAATTCACCCCTCCACTTT
TRBJ1-1 TRBV15 NA many CATSRGAGLNTEAFF TGTGCCACCAGCAGAGGAGCAGGATTGAACACTGAAGCTTTCTTT
TRBJ1-1 TRBV7-8 TRBD1 many CASSQRTGQHEAFF TGTGCCAGCAGCCAACGGACAGGTCAACATGAAGCTTTCTTT
TRBJ2-5 TRBV4-2 TRBD2 few CASSQATSGETQYF TGTGCCAGCAGCCAAGCGACTAGCGGAGAGACCCAGTACTTC
TRBJ1-6 TRBV5-6 TRBD1 many CASSSPGGFVHF TGTGCCAGCAGCTCTCCAGGGGGCTTTGTCCACTTT
TRBJ2-1 TRBV24-1 TRBD2 few CATSDSRTSGRNEQFF TGTGCCACCAGTGATTCGAGGACTAGCGGGAGGAATGAGCAGTTCTTC
TRBJ2-7 TRBV11-2 TRBD2 NA CASSPRLAGPYEQYF TGTGCCAGCAGTCCCCGACTAGCGGGACCCTACGAGCAGTACTTC
TRBJ2-1 TRBV20-1 NA NA CSASARDSPPSEQFF TGCAGTGCCTCCGCCCGGGACTCCCCGCCCAGTGAGCAGTTCTTC
TRBJ2-3 TRBV28 TRBD2 NA CASSYYPPFSGYTDTQYF TGTGCCAGCAGTTACTATCCGCCCTTTAGCGGGTACACAGATACGCAGTATTTT
TRBJ2-3 TRBV3-1 TRBD2 many CASSPLGLAGSYTQYF TGTGCCAGCAGCCCATTGGGCCTAGCGGGGAGTTACACGCAGTATTTT
TRBJ1-1 TRBV10-2 TRBD1 few CASNGGTGGTEAFF TGCGCCAGCAATGGTGGGACAGGGGGAACTGAAGCTTTCTTT
TRBJ1-1 TRBV20-1 NA NA CSARRTGVATEAFF TGCAGTGCGAGACGAACCGGGGTAGCAACTGAAGCTTTCTTT
TRBJ2-1 TRBV20-1 TRBD2 few CSARLAGDYNEQFF TGCAGTGCTAGACTAGCGGGAGACTACAATGAGCAGTTCTTC
TRBJ1-5 TRBV10-2 NA NA CASTAGSNQPQHF TGCGCCAGCACCGCAGGAAGCAATCAGCCCCAGCATTTT
TRBJ2-7 TRBV20-1 NA many CSARGDTDYEQYF TGCAGTGCTAGAGGAGACACGGACTACGAGCAGTACTTC
TRBJ1-2 TRBV20-1 TRBD1 NA CSARPHGQAYGYTF TGCAGTGCTAGGCCCCACGGACAGGCCTATGGCTACACCTTC
TRBJ2-7 TRBV20-1 NA NA CSARAAHPLEELYEQYF TGCAGTGCTAGAGCCGCACATCCCCTAGAGGAGCTATACGAGCAGTACTTC
TRBJ1-5 TRBV6-4 NA many CASRGFGQGNQPQHF TGTGCCAGCAGGGGCTTTGGGCAGGGGAATCAGCCCCAGCATTTT
TRBJ2-7 TRBV6-5 TRBD1 NA CASSYSGQGIEQYF TGTGCCAGCAGTTACTCGGGACAGGGGATCGAGCAGTACTTC
TRBJ2-7 TRBV20-1 TRBD2 NA CSAPTSGRGNLYEQYF TGCAGTGCTCCTACTAGCGGGAGAGGTAATCTCTACGAGCAGTACTTC
TRBJ2-1 TRBV20-1 NA NA CSVPTPRQRNEQFF TGCAGTGTCCCGACACCCCGGCAGCGTAATGAGCAGTTCTTC